This T cell receptor (beta chain) was sequenced for a study of beta chain features in type 1 diabetes. Study conclusions and caveats: When Type 1 diabetes patients were examined, their TCRB CDR3s proved moderately but significantly shorter in all four CD4+ subsets. These data did not resolve whether HLA type affects TCRB rearrangement.

This CDR3 spans 13 amino acids. Trimming left V 5 bases short and J 4 bases short, with 11 bases between. Germline CDR1 reads SNHLY; CDR2 reads FYNNEI. On this clone: Its antigen remains unidentified.

TCRB transcripts that were expressed got sequenced, as all of the isolated RNA had been reverse transcribed. Here immunoSEQ multiplex PCR was the method, and the copy in TCRdb shows in-frame clones only, minus some. Counted here are 640,000 or so clones, around 15% occurring once; the ten biggest clones make up around 0.04%. The clonotype originates from a man aged 18 to 35 with type 1 diabetes. Source material: naive CD4+ T cells from blood. The V gene is TRBV2, the J gene TRBJ1-1; D unclear. The CDR3 DNA reads as TGTGCCAGCAGTACCCAACCGGGCACTGAAGCTTTCTTT. As protein: CASSTQPGTEAFF.